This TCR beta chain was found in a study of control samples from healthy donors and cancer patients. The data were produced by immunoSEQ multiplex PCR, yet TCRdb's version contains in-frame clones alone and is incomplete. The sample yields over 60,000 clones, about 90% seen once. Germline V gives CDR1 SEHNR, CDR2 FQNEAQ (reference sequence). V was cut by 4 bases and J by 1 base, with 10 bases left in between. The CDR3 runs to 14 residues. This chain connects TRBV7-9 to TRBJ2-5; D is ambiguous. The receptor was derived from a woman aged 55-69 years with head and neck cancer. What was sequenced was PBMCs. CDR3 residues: CASSSPPGQETQYF. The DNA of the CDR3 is TGTGCCAGCAGCTCCCCCCCTGGCCAAGAGACCCAGTACTTC.